This T cell receptor beta chain was sequenced during a study of T-cell memory formation after mild COVID-19. General study findings and limits: A subset of responding clones appeared in pre-infection memory, suggesting cross-reactive memory joined. Nothing showed for sure that second-wave clones peaking on day 37 were SARS-CoV-2 specific. Of the contracting clones, CD4+ ones lay mainly in CM and EM, and CD8+ ones in EMRA.

Germline V gene sequence: CDR1 MNHEY, CDR2 SMNVEV (reference sequence). The germline V and J ends were trimmed by 6 bases and 7 bases, with 22 bases remaining between them. The length of the CDR3 is 15 residues. TCRdb passed the 5' RACE reads through MiXCR, listing each CDR3 protein once. The profile shows roughly 600,000 distinct CDR3 sequences, roughly 18% of them singletons. The table lists this clonotype with a few counts. The antigen is undetermined. The source of this sequence is an adult woman who had mild COVID-19 (a few samples of this study predate the infection). Cell type and time point are not known. The gene calls are TRBV27 and TRBJ2-7, with D uncertain. The sequenced sample was PBMCs or a T cell subset sorted from them (not recorded which). Here the CDR3 reads CASRGFVRDGGEQYF. The DNA of the CDR3 is TGTGCCAGCAGGGGGTTCGTAAGGGATGGTGGGGAGCAGTACTTC.